The rows below give T cell receptor beta chains drawn from one sample of a study of T cell responses to AZD1222 COVID-19 vaccine. This table comes from immunoSEQ multiplex PCR, and its TCRdb copy is limited to in-frame clones, with some not included. Here the sample spans about 190,000 clones, approximately 90% being singletons. The sequencing here drew on peripheral blood, taken on day 0 of AZD1222 vaccination. The source is an adult in good health. The CDR3 runs from the conserved cysteine through the conserved F or W. A D gene is named only where the DNA matches it firmly.

CDR3 length | J gene | V gene | D gene | CDR3 protein | CDR3 DNA
13 | TRBJ2-5 | TRBV5-1 | - | CASSSDTTSTQYF | TGCGCCAGCAGCTCAGATACGACTTCGACCCAGTACTTC
15 | TRBJ2-5 | TRBV5-1 | TRBD1 | CASSPQQGAGETQYF | TGCGCCAGCAGCCCGCAACAGGGGGCTGGAGAGACCCAGTACTTC
11 | TRBJ2-7 | TRBV6-5 | - | CASTQEGGADF | TGTGCCAGCACCCAGGAGGGGGGTGCGGACTTC
12 | TRBJ2-7 | TRBV7-2 | - | CASSFPSYEQYF | TGTGCCAGCAGCTTCCCGTCTTACGAGCAGTACTTC
12 | TRBJ2-7 | TRBV20-1 | - | CSASFRAHEQYF | TGCAGTGCTAGTTTCAGGGCTCACGAGCAGTACTTC
15 | TRBJ2-3 | TRBV3-1/TRBV3-2 | - | CASSQDGGRTDTQYF | TGTGCCAGCAGCCAGGATGGTGGAAGGACAGATACGCAGTATTTT
13 | TRBJ1-1 | TRBV19 | TRBD1 | CASSMDRDTEAFF | TGTGCCAGTAGTATGGACAGGGACACTGAAGCTTTCTTT
11 | TRBJ2-7 | TRBV11-2 | - | CASSRVYEQYF | TGTGCCAGCAGCAGGGTATACGAGCAGTACTTC
13 | TRBJ2-1 | TRBV29-1 | TRBD2 | CSGAGGLRDEQFF | TGCAGCGGAGCGGGGGGGCTACGCGATGAGCAGTTCTTC
15 | TRBJ1-4 | TRBV14 | TRBD1 | CASSQNRQGREKLFF | TGTGCCAGCAGCCAAAACCGACAGGGTCGCGAAAAACTGTTTTTT